Given below is one T cell receptor beta chain in context. The V segment lost 3 bases and the J segment 6 bases; nucleotides outside the gene matches: 13. CDR1 and CDR2 from the germline V gene are LNHNV and YYDKDF (reference sequence). The CDR3 sequence is 16 residues long. This sample is part of a study of CD8+CD57+ T cells in acquired aplastic anemia. Flow cytometry had shown expanded CD8+CD57+ cells in the patients chosen for sequencing. CDR3 and TCR beta VDJ profiling relied on a genomic DNA template. TCRdb re-called the reads through MiXCR, storing one row per CDR3 protein. The table includes about 470,000 distinct CDR3 sequences, 25% to 40% detected once.

Source material: sorted CD4+, CD8+, or CD8+CD57+ T cells (not recorded which) from PBMCs. This chain uses TRBV15 with TRBJ2-7, with 8 positions matching TRBD2. The source of this sequence is a human donor with aplastic anemia. In DNA, the CDR3 is TGTGCCACCAGCAGTGCTAGACGGGAGGGCCTAGGCGAGCAGTACTTC. It is translated as CATSSARREGLGEQYF.